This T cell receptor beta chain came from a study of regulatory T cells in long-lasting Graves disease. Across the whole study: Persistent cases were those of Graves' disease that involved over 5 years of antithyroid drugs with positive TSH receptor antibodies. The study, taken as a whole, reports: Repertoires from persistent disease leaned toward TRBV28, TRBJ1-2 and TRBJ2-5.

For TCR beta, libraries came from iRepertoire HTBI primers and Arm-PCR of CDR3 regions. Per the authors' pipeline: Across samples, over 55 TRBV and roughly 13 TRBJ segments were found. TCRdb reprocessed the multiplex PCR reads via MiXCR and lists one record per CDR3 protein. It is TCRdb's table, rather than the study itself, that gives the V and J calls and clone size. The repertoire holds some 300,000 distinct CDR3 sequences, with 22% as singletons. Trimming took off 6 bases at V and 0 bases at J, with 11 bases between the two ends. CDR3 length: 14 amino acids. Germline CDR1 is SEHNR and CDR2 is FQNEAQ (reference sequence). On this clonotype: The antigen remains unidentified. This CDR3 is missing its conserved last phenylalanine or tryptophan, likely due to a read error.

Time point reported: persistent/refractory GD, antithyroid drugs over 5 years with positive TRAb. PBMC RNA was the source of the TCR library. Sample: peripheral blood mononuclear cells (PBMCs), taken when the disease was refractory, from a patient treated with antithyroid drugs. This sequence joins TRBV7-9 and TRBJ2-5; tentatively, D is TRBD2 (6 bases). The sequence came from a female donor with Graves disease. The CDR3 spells CASRPGTYQETQYS. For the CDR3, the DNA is TGTGCCAGCAGGCCCGGGACTTACCAAGAGACCCAGTACTCC.